What follows is one T cell receptor (beta chain) and its context. Its antigen is not identified. The sample is drawn from a study of CD8+ T cells in alopecia areata. This CDR3 is 13 amino acids long. V was cut by 0 bases and J by 3 bases, with 8 bases left in between. Germline assignment: CDR1 SQVTM and CDR2 ANQGSEA. Study-wide results and caveats: The study also sequences resident alphabeta T cells of normal skin in scalp samples. Normal scalp showed lower clonality than lesional scalp, especially alopecia totalis/universalis.

The sequencing template was cDNA reverse transcribed from extracted RNA. Sequenced by immunoSEQ multiplex PCR; TCRdb stores in-frame clones only, minus some. Of 100,000 to 150,000 clones listed, 40% to 55% were seen once; the top ten hold 10% to 13%. Samples from alopecia areata patients were lesional scalp punch biopsies and peripheral blood. This TCR was sampled from a human donor with alopecia areata. The V call is TRBV29-1, the J call TRBJ1-1, with D uncertain. Sequences were obtained from NKG2D-low CD8+ T cells sorted from blood. The CDR3 protein is CSVEDLGDTEAFF. The CDR3 DNA sequence: TGCAGCGTTGAAGATCTTGGGGACACTGAAGCTTTCTTT.